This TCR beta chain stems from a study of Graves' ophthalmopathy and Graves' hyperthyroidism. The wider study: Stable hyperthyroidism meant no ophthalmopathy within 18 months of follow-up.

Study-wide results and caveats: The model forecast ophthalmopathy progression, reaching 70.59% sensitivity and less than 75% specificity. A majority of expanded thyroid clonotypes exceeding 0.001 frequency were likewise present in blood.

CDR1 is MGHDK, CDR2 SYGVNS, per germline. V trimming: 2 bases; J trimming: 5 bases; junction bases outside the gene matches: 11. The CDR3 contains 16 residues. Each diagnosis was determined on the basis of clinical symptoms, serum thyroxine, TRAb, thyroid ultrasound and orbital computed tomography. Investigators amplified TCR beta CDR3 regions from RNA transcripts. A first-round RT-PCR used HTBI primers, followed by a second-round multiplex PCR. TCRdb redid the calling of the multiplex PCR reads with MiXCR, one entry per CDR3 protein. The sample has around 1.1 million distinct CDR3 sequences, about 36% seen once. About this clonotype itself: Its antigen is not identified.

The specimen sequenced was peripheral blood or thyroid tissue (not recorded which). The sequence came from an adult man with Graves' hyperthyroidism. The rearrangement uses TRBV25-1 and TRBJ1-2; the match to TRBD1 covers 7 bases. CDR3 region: CASSEARPGQRYGYTF. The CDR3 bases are TGTGCCAGCAGTGAAGCTCGACCGGGACAGAGATATGGCTACACCTTC.